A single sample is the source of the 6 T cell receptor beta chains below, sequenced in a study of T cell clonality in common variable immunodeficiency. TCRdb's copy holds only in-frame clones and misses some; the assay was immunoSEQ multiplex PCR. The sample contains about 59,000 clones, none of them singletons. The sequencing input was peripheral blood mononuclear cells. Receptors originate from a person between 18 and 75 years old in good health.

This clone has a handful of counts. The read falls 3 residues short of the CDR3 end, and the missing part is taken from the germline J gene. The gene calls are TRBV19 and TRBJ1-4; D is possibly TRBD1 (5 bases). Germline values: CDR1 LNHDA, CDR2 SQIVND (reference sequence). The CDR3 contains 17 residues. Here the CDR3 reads CASSTRQTGVYNSPLFF. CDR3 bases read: TGTGCCAGTAGTACCCGACAGACGGGGGTTTATAATTCACCA.

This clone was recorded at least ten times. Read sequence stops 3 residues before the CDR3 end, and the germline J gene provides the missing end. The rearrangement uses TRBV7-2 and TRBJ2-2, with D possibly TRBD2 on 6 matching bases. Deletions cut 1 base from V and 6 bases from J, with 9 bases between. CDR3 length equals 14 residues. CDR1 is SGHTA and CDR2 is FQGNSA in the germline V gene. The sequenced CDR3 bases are TGTGCCAGCAGCTTAGTCGGGGGACCCGGGGAG. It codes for CASSLVGGPGE. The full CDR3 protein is CASSLVGGPGELFF.

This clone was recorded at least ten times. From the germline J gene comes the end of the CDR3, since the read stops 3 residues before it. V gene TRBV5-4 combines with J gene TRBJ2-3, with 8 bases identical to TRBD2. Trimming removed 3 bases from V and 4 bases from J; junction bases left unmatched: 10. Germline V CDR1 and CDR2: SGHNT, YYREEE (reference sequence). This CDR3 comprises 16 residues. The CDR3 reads CASSSPAGVDADTQYF. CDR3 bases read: TGTGCCAGCAGCTCCCCAGCGGGAGTAGACGCAGATACG.

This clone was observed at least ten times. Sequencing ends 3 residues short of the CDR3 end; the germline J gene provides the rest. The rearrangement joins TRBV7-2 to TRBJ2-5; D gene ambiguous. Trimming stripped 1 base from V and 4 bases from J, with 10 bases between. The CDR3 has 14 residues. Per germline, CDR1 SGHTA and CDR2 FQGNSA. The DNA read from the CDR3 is TGTGCCAGCAGCTTAGTACTATTAGGAGAGACC. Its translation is CASSLVLLGET. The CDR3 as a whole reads CASSLVLLGETQYF.

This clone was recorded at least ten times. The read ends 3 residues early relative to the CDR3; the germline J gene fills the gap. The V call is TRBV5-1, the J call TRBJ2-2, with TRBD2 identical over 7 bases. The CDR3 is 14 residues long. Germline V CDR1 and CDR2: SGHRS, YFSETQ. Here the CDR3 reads CASKRGENNEKLFF. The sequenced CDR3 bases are TGCGCCAGCAAACGGGGGGAAAATAATGAAAAG.

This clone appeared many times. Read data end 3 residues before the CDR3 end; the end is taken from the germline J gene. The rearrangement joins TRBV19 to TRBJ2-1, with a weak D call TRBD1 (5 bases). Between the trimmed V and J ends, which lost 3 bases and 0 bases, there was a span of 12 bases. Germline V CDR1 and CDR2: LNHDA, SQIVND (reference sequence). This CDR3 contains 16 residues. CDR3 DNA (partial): TGTGCCAGTAGTATCTCACAGGCCCGCTCCTACAATGAG. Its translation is CASSISQARSYNE. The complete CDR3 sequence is CASSISQARSYNEQFF.